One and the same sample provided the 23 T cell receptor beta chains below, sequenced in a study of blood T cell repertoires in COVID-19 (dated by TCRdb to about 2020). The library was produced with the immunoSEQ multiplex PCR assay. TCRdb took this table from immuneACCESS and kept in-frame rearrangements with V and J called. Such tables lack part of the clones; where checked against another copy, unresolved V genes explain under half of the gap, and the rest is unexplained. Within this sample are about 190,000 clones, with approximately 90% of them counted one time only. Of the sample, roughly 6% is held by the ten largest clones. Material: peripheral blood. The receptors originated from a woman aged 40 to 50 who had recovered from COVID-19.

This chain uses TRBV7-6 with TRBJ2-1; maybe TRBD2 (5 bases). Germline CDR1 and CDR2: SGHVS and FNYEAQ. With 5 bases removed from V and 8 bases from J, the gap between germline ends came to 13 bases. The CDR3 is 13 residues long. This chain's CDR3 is CASSANRGDEQFF. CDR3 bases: TGTGCCAGCAGCGCAAATCGGGGTGATGAGCAGTTCTTC.

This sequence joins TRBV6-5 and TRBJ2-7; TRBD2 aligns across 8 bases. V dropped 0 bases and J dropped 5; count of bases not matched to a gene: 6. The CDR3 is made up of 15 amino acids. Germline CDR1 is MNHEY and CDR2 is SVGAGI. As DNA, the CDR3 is TGTGCCAGCAGTTACTCTCCGGGAGGGCCGAACGAGCAGTACTTC. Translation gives CASSYSPGGPNEQYF.

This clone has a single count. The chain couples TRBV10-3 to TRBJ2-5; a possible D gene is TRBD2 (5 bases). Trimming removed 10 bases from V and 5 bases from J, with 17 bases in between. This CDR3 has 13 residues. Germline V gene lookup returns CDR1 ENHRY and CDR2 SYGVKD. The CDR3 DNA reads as TGTGCCACCCAAACTCGGGAACGGGAGACCCAGTACTTC. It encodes CATQTRERETQYF.

The CDR3: CASTRAVGQPQHF. CDR3 bases: TGTGCCAGCACCAGGGCAGTTGGTCAGCCCCAGCATTTT. The chain joins TRBV28 to TRBJ1-5; weak D call: TRBD1 (5 bases). Trimming cost V 7 bases and J 6 bases, with 13 bases left between them. Germline V gene sequence: CDR1 MDHEN, CDR2 SYDVKM. This CDR3 contains 13 residues.

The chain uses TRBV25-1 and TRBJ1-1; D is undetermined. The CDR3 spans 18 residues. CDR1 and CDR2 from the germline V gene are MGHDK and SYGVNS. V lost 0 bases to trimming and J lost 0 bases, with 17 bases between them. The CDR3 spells CASSEYIGGSNMNTEAFF. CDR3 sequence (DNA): TGTGCCAGCAGTGAATATATCGGCGGTTCGAACATGAACACTGAAGCTTTCTTT. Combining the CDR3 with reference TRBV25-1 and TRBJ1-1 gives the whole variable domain EADIYQTPRYLVIGTGKKITLECSQTMGHDKMYWYQQDPGMELHLIHYSYGVNSTEKGDLSSESTVSRIRTEHFPLTLESARPSHTSQYLCASSEYIGGSNMNTEAFFGQGTRLTVV.

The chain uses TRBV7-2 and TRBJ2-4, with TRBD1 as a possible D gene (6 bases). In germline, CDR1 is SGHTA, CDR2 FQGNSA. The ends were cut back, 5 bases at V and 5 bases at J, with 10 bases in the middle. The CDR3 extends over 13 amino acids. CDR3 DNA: TGTGCCAGCAGCCGACGACAGGAAAACATTCAGTACTTC. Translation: CASSRRQENIQYF.

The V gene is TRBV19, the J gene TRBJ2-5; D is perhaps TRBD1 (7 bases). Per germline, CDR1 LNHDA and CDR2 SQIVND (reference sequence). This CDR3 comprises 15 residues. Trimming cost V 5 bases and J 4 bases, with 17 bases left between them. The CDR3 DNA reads TGTGCCAGTAGTCCCCTCGACAGGGAGGCAGAGACCCAGTACTTC. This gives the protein CASSPLDREAETQYF.

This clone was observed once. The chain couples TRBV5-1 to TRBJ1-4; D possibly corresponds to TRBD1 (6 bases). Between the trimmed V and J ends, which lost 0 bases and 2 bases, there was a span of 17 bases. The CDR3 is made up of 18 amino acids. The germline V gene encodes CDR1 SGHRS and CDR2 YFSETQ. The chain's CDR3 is CASSLGGQGRSTNEKLFF. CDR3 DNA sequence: TGCGCCAGCAGCTTGGGGGGGCAGGGGAGAAGCACTAATGAAAAACTGTTTTTT.

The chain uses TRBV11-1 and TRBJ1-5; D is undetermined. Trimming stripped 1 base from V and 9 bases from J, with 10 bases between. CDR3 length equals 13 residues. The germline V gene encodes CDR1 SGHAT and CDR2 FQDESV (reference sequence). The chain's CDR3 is CASSLGGGGPQHF. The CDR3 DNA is TGTGCCAGCAGCTTAGGGGGAGGCGGGCCCCAGCATTTT.

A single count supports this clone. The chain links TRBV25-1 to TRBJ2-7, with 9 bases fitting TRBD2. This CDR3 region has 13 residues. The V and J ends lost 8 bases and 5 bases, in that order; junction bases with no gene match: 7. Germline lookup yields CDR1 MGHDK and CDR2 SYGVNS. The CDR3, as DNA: TGTGCCAGCCAATTAGCGGGGGCGAACGAGCAGTACTTC. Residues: CASQLAGANEQYF.

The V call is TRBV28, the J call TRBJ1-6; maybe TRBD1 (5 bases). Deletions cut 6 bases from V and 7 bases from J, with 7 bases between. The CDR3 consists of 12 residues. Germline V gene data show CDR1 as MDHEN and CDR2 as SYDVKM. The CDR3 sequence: CASRYRNSPLHF. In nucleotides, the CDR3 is TGTGCCAGCAGATACAGGAATTCACCCCTCCACTTT.

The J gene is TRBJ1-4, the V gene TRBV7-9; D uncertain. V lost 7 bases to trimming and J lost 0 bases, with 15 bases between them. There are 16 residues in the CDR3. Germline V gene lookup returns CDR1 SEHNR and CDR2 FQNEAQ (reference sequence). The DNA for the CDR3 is TGTGCCAGCATCCCGATGGGAGGGACAACTAATGAAAAACTGTTTTTT. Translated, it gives CASIPMGGTTNEKLFF.

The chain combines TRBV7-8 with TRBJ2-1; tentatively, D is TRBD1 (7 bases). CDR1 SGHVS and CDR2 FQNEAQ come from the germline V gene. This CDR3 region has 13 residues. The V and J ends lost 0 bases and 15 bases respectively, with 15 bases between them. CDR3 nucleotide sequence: TGTGCCAGCAGCTTAGCGGGGTCAGGGGGGACGTTCTTC. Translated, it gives CASSLAGSGGTFF.

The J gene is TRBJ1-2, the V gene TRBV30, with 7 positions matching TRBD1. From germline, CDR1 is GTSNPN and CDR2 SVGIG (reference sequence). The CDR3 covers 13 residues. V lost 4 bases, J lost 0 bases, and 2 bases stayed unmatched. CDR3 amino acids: CAWKGQPNYGYTF. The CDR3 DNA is TGTGCCTGGAAGGGACAGCCTAACTATGGCTACACCTTC.

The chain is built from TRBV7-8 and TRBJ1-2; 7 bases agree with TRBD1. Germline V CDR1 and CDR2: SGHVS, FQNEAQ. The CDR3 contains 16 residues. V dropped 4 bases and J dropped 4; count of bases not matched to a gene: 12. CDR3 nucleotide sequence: TGTGCCAGCAGCTCCCGAACAGGGGAGTTCAGCTATGGCTACACCTTC. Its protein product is CASSSRTGEFSYGYTF.

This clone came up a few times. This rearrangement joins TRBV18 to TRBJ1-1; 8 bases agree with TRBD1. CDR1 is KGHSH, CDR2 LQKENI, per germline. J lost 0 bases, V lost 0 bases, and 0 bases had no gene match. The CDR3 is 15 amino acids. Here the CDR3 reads CASSPPDRVNTEAFF. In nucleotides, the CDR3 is TGTGCCAGCTCACCACCGGACAGGGTGAACACTGAAGCTTTCTTT.

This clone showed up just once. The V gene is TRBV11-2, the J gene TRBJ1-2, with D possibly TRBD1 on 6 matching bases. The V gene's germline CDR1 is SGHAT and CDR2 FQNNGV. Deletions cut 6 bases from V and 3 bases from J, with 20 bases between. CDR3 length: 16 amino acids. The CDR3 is CASRTWGGRVDYGYTF. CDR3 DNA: TGTGCCAGCAGAACCTGGGGGGGCAGGGTGGACTATGGCTACACCTTC.

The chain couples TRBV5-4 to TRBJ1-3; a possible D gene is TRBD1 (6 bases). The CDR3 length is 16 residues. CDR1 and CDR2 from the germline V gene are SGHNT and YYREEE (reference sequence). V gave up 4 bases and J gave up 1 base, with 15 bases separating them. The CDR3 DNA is TGTGCCAGCAGCCTGGAGGCGGGGGCGTCTGGAAACACCATATATTTT. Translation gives CASSLEAGASGNTIYF.

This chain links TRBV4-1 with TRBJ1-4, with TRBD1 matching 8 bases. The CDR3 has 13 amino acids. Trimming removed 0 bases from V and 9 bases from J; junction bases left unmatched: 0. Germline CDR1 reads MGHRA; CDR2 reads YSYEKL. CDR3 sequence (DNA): TGCGCCAGCAGCCAAGACAGGGGGCAAAAACTGTTTTTT. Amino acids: CASSQDRGQKLFF.

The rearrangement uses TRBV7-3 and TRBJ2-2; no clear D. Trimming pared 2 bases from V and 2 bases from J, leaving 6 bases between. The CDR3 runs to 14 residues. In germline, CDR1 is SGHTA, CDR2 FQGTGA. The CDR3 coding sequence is TGTGCCAGCAGCTTAGCGCCCAACACCGGGGAGCTGTTTTTT. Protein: CASSLAPNTGELFF.

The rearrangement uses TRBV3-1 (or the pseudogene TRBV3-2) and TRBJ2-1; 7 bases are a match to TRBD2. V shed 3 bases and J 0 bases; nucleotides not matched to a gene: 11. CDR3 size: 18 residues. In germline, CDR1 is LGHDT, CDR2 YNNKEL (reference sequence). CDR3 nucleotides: TGTGCCAGCAGCCAGCTTTCCGGGACTACAAACTCCTACAATGAGCAGTTCTTC. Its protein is CASSQLSGTTNSYNEQFF.

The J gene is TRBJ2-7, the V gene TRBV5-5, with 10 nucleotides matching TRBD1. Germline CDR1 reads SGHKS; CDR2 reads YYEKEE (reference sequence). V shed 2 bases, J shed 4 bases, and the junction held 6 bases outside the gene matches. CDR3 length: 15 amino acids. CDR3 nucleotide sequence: TGTGCCAGCAGCTTTTCGACAGGGGGCGGGTACGAGCAGTACTTC. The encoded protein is CASSFSTGGGYEQYF.

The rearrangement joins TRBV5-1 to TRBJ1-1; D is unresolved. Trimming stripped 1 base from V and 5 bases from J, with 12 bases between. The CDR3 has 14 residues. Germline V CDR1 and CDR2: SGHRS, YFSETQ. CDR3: CASSLLLGGTEAFF. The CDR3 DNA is TGCGCCAGCAGCTTGCTCTTGGGAGGGACTGAAGCTTTCTTT.